The source of this TCR beta chain is a study of blood T cell repertoires in COVID-19 (dated by TCRdb to the early 2020s). A note on the overall study: Samples covering the acute and convalescent phases of COVID-19 were provided by collaborators in the United States, Italy and Spain. The repertoires were made available in a free public database intended to serve as a resource for research on the immune response to SARS-CoV-2. The material from the prospective study consisted of cDNA or gDNA derived from T cells, B-cell-depleted T cells, or PBMCs. Where available, HLA class I and class II types were taken from metadata supplied by the sample provider and were not determined by assay-based typing. The sample metadata nearly always contained a de-identified subject ID, COVID-19 status, age in years and sex. Deeply sampled blood TCRbeta repertoires from subjects exposed to, actively infected with, or recovered from COVID-19 were included in the dataset. Samples came from the ongoing ImmuneRACE study (first 160 participants) plus 1,254 subjects from 6 global collaborators. What the authors observed across the whole study: How much clinical and demographic metadata was included differed by source and by participant, and the metadata was provided uncurated.

The CDR3, from cysteine to phenylalanine, totals 18 residues. Just CDR3 DNA is preserved here, 54 bases in frame from base 1. Germline trimming: 5 bases from V, 4 bases from J; junction bases outside gene matches: 17. As encoded in the germline V gene, CDR1 is MNHEY while CDR2 is SVGEGT. TCRbeta CDR3 regions were amplified from genomic DNA by means of the immunoSEQ Assay, a bias-controlled multiplex PCR. On the authors' methods: Within the assay, amplification of reference gene primers was used to estimate how many nucleated cells each sample contained. To quantify the absolute abundance of each unique TCRbeta CDR3 rearrangement, sequence reads were collapsed and filtered. Productive Simpson clonality was computed per sample as the square root of Simpson's diversity index over productive rearrangements. In its TCRdb copy, this immuneACCESS table keeps in-frame sequences only and misses some clones. Where compared with another copy, unresolved V genes explain less than half of these, and the others have no known cause. V and J calls and clone size are those listed in that table; D and trimming were worked out from the DNA. The sample has approximately 120,000 clones on record, 85% of them singletons. In total, the top ten clones hold more than 3.5% of the sample.

As to this clone: Its binding antigen is unknown. No per-base quality is available; no much larger clone lies one base away.

The collaborating institutions used their own protocols to collect whole blood in K2EDTA tubes. For TCRbeta analysis, collaborator samples were shipped as frozen whole blood, as isolated PBMCs, or as DNA extracted from either sample type. Recombination linked TRBV6-2 or TRBV6-3 to TRBJ1-1, and TRBD1 aligns with 9 junction nucleotides. This TCR came from a human donor in a cohort sampled during active COVID-19. Material: peripheral blood. The CDR3 region has the sequence CASSPRGQGVVVSTEAFF. DNA sequence: TGTGCCAGCAGTCCACGGGGACAGGGAGTGGTGGTGAGCACTGAAGCTTTCTTT.